This T cell receptor beta chain is drawn from a study of beta chain features in type 1 diabetes. Reverse transcription of all isolated RNA meant that expressed TCRB transcripts were sequenced. TCRdb keeps only in-frame clones here, not all; method: immunoSEQ multiplex PCR. The data hold a few hundred thousand clones, with around 14% observed a single time. Points from the study as a whole: Moderately but significantly shorter TCRB CDR3s were found in Type 1 diabetes patients in all four CD4+ subsets.

With regard to this clone: Its antigen is unidentified.

Germline V gene data show CDR1 as GTSNPN and CDR2 as SVGIG (reference sequence). This CDR3 comprises 15 residues. V was trimmed by 0 bases and J by 1 base, leaving 10 bases between them. CD45RO/CCR7/CD25/CD127/CD95/CD27 sorting isolated CD4+ naive, central memory, regulatory and stem cell-like memory cells. The chain carries TRBV30 and TRBJ1-3, with D maybe TRBD1 (5 bases). What was sequenced was naive CD4+ T cells from blood. This sequence was found in a man aged 25 to 40 with type 1 diabetes. CDR3 in DNA: TGTGCCTGGAGTGTACGGGGGGGGTCTGGAAACACCATATATTTT. As protein: CAWSVRGGSGNTIYF. The full variable domain, with the rest looked up from reference TRBV30 and TRBJ1-3, is SQTIHQWPATLVQPVGSPLSLECTVEGTSNPNLYWYRQAAGRGLQLLFYSVGIGQISSEVPQNLSASRPQDRQFILSSKKLLLSDSGFYLCAWSVRGGSGNTIYFGEGSWLTVV.